This TCR beta chain derives from a study of T cell repertoires in cytomegalovirus infection. TCRdb re-called the reads with MiXCR, one entry per CDR3 protein. The profile shows more than 40,000 distinct CDR3 sequences, about a fifth of them singletons. Germline values: CDR1 DFQATT, CDR2 SNEGSKA (reference sequence). With 3 bases clipped from V and 3 bases from J, the junction kept 18 bases outside the gene matches. The CDR3 consists of 18 residues. This clonotype turned up a few times. Its target is not known. This clonotype was sampled from a human donor in good health (CMV status not recorded). Some clones in this sample may be carry-over from other donors' samples. Material: CD8+ T cells from cultured PBMCs, obtained from culture after CMV antigen stimulation. The V call is TRBV20-1, the J call TRBJ2-7; 9 nucleotides agree with TRBD2. CDR3 sequence: CSARPPAAGGFTGYEQYF. CDR3 sequence (DNA): TGCAGTGCTAGGCCCCCCGCCGCGGGAGGGTTCACGGGCTACGAGCAGTACTTC.